Below, 30 T cell receptor beta chains from the same sample are listed, as sequenced in a study of blood T cell repertoires in COVID-19. Profiled with immunoSEQ multiplex PCR; TCRdb holds only in-frame clones, not every one. Here the sample spans 150,000 to 200,000 clones, 86% being singletons. Sequencing input: peripheral blood. Source of these receptors: a woman of 80 years or more in a cohort sampled during active or convalescent COVID-19.

The rearrangement links TRBV30 to TRBJ2-3; the D gene is possibly TRBD2 (6 bases). V shed 0 bases and J shed 8 bases, with 24 bases lying between them. Germline V gene lookup returns CDR1 GTSNPN and CDR2 SVGIG (reference sequence). There are 17 residues in the CDR3. CDR3 nucleotide sequence: TGTGCCTGGAGTGTGCCACCTCCGGGAGTTGGTCGCGGTACGCAGTATTTT. Translated, it gives CAWSVPPPGVGRGTQYF.

V usage is TRBV5-4 and J usage is TRBJ2-2, with 8 bases matching TRBD2. There are 16 residues in the CDR3. In germline, CDR1 is SGHNT, CDR2 YYREEE (reference sequence). V lost 3 bases, J lost 4 bases, and 8 bases stayed unmatched. CDR3 amino acids: CASSYPAGAGTGELFF. The CDR3, as DNA: TGTGCCAGCAGCTACCCAGCGGGGGCCGGCACCGGGGAGCTGTTTTTT.

This clone came up once. J is TRBJ2-7 and V is TRBV9; 8 positions match TRBD2. The germline CDR1 and CDR2 sequences are SGDLS and YYNGEE. Trimming removed 4 bases from V and 0 bases from J; junction bases left unmatched: 12. The CDR3 totals 17 residues. The CDR3 is CASSPASGPPDSYEQYV. Written as DNA, the CDR3 is TGTGCCAGCAGCCCGGCTAGCGGGCCACCCGACTCCTACGAGCAGTACGTC.

This clone was counted only a few times. The chain's CDR3 is CASSAKREGYNEQFF. CDR3 in DNA: TGTGCCAGCAGTGCCAAGCGGGAGGGATACAATGAGCAGTTCTTC. V usage is TRBV2 and J usage is TRBJ2-1; 10 positions match TRBD2. Per germline, CDR1 SNHLY and CDR2 FYNNEI. The CDR3 consists of 15 residues. Trimming took 4 bases from V and 4 from J; bases not matched to a gene: 4.

V usage is TRBV30 and J usage is TRBJ1-1; TRBD1 matches 8 bases. Germline V gene lookup returns CDR1 GTSNPN and CDR2 SVGIG (reference sequence). V lost 2 bases and J lost 4; bases outside the gene matches: 15. The CDR3 is 17 amino acids. As DNA, the CDR3 is TGTGCCTGGAGTACCACAGCTCCAGGGGGCTTAGTCACTGAAGCTTTCTTT. As protein: CAWSTTAPGGLVTEAFF. The whole variable domain, filled in from reference TRBV30 and TRBJ1-1, reads SQTIHQWPATLVQPVGSPLSLECTVEGTSNPNLYWYRQAAGRGLQLLFYSVGIGQISSEVPQNLSASRPQDRQFILSSKKLLLSDSGFYLCAWSTTAPGGLVTEAFFGQGTRLTVV.

This clone was recorded once. The chain is built from TRBV7-8 and TRBJ1-4; no clear D gene. The CDR3 length is 16 residues. Germline loops: CDR1 SGHVS, CDR2 FQNEAQ. V lost 3 bases to trimming and J lost 7 bases, with 18 bases between them. CDR3 DNA: TGTGCCAGCAGCTTGTACGGGTTCACGGGTCGTGAAAAACTGTTTTTT. Translating gives CASSLYGFTGREKLFF.

Ten or more counts support this clone. The chain carries TRBV6-5 and TRBJ2-3, with no clear D. The CDR3 contains 14 residues. The germline V and J ends were trimmed by 2 bases and 5 bases, with 11 bases remaining between them. The germline gives CDR1 MNHEY, CDR2 SVGAGI. The CDR3 loop reads CASSYTTDVDTQYF. In DNA, the CDR3 is TGTGCCAGCAGTTACACTACGGATGTAGATACGCAGTATTTT.

This clone occurred once. This chain uses TRBV2 with TRBJ2-5, with 10 bases identical to TRBD2. The trim removed 0 bases at V and 8 bases at J, leaving 3 bases unmatched. The germline V gene encodes CDR1 SNHLY and CDR2 FYNNEI. The length of the CDR3 is 14 residues. CDR3: CASSEARTSGTQYF. The CDR3 DNA reads as TGTGCCAGCAGTGAAGCGAGGACTAGCGGAACCCAGTACTTC.

This clone was recorded once. The chain has TRBV6-5 and TRBJ1-3, with D possibly being TRBD1 (6 bases). The CDR3 covers 15 residues. V was shortened by 7 bases and J by 0 bases, with 13 bases between the two germline ends. Germline values: CDR1 MNHEY, CDR2 SVGAGI. CDR3: CASMTGAASGNTIYF. In nucleotides, the CDR3 is TGTGCCAGCATGACAGGAGCCGCCTCTGGAAACACCATATATTTT.

This chain connects TRBV27 to TRBJ1-6; D gene unclear. CDR1 is MNHEY, CDR2 SMNVEV, per germline (reference sequence). Trimming left V 4 bases short and J 10 bases short, with 14 bases between. The length of the CDR3 is 14 residues. As DNA, the CDR3 is TGTGCCAGCAGTTCGCGTGGGGAGAGGTCACCCCTCCACTTT. Translating it yields CASSSRGERSPLHF.

This clone was picked up one time. The rearrangement joins TRBV14 to TRBJ1-5, with D maybe TRBD1 (6 bases). Germline values: CDR1 SGHDN, CDR2 FVKESK. The V end was cut by 2 bases, the J end by 2 bases, with 22 bases between. This CDR3 has 19 amino acids. CDR3: CASSQPNTSLQGGNQPQHF. The CDR3 coding sequence is TGTGCCAGCAGCCAACCAAATACAAGTCTACAGGGAGGCAATCAGCCCCAGCATTTT.

In its sample, this clone was seen once. The rearrangement joins TRBV7-7 to TRBJ2-5; 9 nucleotides align to TRBD1. Germline values: CDR1 SSHAT, CDR2 FNYEAQ (reference sequence). This CDR3 contains 18 residues. With V trimmed by 2 bases and J by 1 base, 11 bases remained unmatched. The CDR3 spells CASSLLRGQGMGQETQYF. The CDR3 DNA sequence: TGTGCCAGCAGCTTACTGCGGGGACAGGGCATGGGCCAAGAGACCCAGTACTTC.

The gene calls are TRBV3-1 (or the pseudogene TRBV3-2) and TRBJ1-2; weak D call: TRBD1 (6 bases). The CDR3 covers 14 residues. Trimming shortened V by 6 bases and J by 8 bases, and 19 bases separated the two germline ends. Germline CDR1 and CDR2: LGHDT and YNNKEL (reference sequence). This CDR3 is CASREQGRQGGYTF. The DNA for the CDR3 is TGTGCCAGCAGGGAACAGGGCCGGCAGGGAGGCTACACCTTC.

This clone occurred a few times. Other DNA sequences in this sample translate to the same CDR3. The V gene is TRBV3-1 (or the pseudogene TRBV3-2), the J gene TRBJ2-3, with unresolved D. Per germline, CDR1 LGHDT and CDR2 YNNKEL (reference sequence). The CDR3 is 14 residues long. V dropped 0 bases and J dropped 0 bases, with 4 bases sitting between them. The chain's CDR3 is CASSQDRSTDTQYF. For the CDR3, the DNA is TGTGCCAGCAGCCAAGATCGGAGCACAGATACGCAGTATTTT.

This clone was observed once. Other nucleotide sequences from this sample produce the same CDR3. The V gene is TRBV14, the J gene TRBJ1-1; TRBD1 might be the D (6 bases). The CDR3 covers 15 residues. V lost 4 bases and J 1 base, leaving 13 bases between the germline ends. In germline, CDR1 is SGHDN, CDR2 FVKESK. The CDR3 DNA is TGTGCCAGCAGCCTATTACAGGGTAGGAACACTGAAGCTTTCTTT. It yields the protein CASSLLQGRNTEAFF.

The rearrangement uses TRBV27 and TRBJ1-2, with D possibly being TRBD1 (6 bases). V was cut by 1 base and J by 1 base, with 10 bases left in between. The germline V gene has CDR1 MNHEY and CDR2 SMNVEV (reference sequence). This CDR3 is 15 amino acids long. The CDR3 here is CASSLLQGSNYGYTF. The CDR3 bases are TGTGCCAGCAGTTTATTACAGGGTAGTAACTATGGCTACACCTTC.

This chain uses TRBV5-4 with TRBJ2-3; D is uncertain. The CDR3 is made up of 16 amino acids. V lost 4 bases to trimming and J lost 0 bases, with 15 bases between them. Germline V CDR1 and CDR2: SGHNT, YYREEE (reference sequence). The CDR3: CASSPARKTSTDTQYF. CDR3 bases: TGTGCCAGCAGCCCCGCCAGGAAAACTAGCACAGATACGCAGTATTTT.

This chain uses TRBV5-1 with TRBJ2-3, with TRBD1 matching 7 bases. CDR1 is SGHRS and CDR2 is YFSETQ in the germline V gene. The CDR3 contains 15 residues. V lost 4 bases to trimming and J lost 3 bases; unmatched junction nucleotides: 8. The CDR3 is CASSPGTVITDTQYF. The CDR3 DNA follows: TGCGCCAGCAGCCCTGGGACAGTTATTACAGATACGCAGTATTTT.

V usage is TRBV7-9 and J usage is TRBJ2-3, with 9 bases identical to TRBD1. CDR3 length equals 15 residues. Germline CDR1 is SEHNR and CDR2 is FQNEAQ (reference sequence). J lost 6 bases, V lost 6 bases, and 10 bases had no gene match. The CDR3 DNA reads TGTGCCAGCAGTACTACAGGGGGCAAAGGTGATACGCAGTATTTT. It translates to CASSTTGGKGDTQYF.

This clone has more than one count but fewer than ten. The chain uses TRBV27 and TRBJ2-1; maybe TRBD1 (5 bases). In germline, CDR1 is MNHEY, CDR2 SMNVEV (reference sequence). V was shortened by 2 bases and J by 4 bases, with 9 bases between the two germline ends. The CDR3 is made up of 14 amino acids. CDR3 DNA sequence: TGTGCCAGCAGTTTAAGAACAGGTTACAATGAGCAGTTCTTC. Translated, it gives CASSLRTGYNEQFF.

The chain has TRBV5-5 and TRBJ1-4; no firm D call. The CDR3 runs to 11 residues. V dropped 4 bases and J dropped 10 bases, with 8 bases sitting between them. Germline loops: CDR1 SGHKS, CDR2 YYEKEE (reference sequence). DNA of the CDR3: TGTGCCAGCAGCATTGAGAGAAAACTGTTTTTT. Translated, it gives CASSIERKLFF.

The V and J genes are TRBV6-6 and TRBJ1-6, with a weak D call TRBD1 (6 bases). V shed 7 bases and J shed 4 bases, with 11 bases lying between them. This CDR3 spans 14 amino acids. CDR1 is MNHNY and CDR2 is SVGAGI in the germline V gene (reference sequence). CDR3 protein: CASTRDIYNSPLHF. The DNA for the CDR3 is TGTGCCAGCACCCGGGACATTTATAATTCACCCCTCCACTTT.

V is TRBV4-1 and J is TRBJ1-2; tentatively, D is TRBD1 (6 bases). V was cut by 6 bases and J by 8 bases, with 16 bases left in between. CDR1 and CDR2 (germline): MGHRA, YSYEKL. This CDR3 has 13 amino acids. CDR3 sequence (DNA): TGCGCCAGCAGTGGAGGCAGGGGTGGGGGCTACACCTTC. This encodes CASSGGRGGGYTF.

This clone has just one count. V is TRBV6-5 and J is TRBJ1-1, with 7 positions matching TRBD1. The CDR3 consists of 13 residues. Germline CDR1 reads MNHEY; CDR2 reads SVGAGI. J lost 7 bases, V lost 8 bases, and 10 bases had no gene match. The CDR3 here is CASQPGQPYEAFF. CDR3 DNA sequence: TGTGCCAGCCAACCGGGACAGCCTTATGAAGCTTTCTTT.

The V gene is TRBV10-1, the J gene TRBJ2-5; 13 positions agree with TRBD2. The CDR3 spans 16 residues. The germline V gene encodes CDR1 WNHNN and CDR2 SYGVQD (reference sequence). Trimming cost V 6 bases and J 2 bases; bases outside gene matches: 6. DNA of the CDR3: TGCGCCAGCAGCGCCGGGACTAGCGGGAATCAAGAGACCCAGTACTTC. Translation gives CASSAGTSGNQETQYF.

The chain employs TRBV29-1 and TRBJ1-1; D perhaps matches TRBD1 (5 bases). This CDR3 contains 15 residues. V was shortened by 6 bases and J by 3 bases, with 20 bases between the two germline ends. Per the germline V gene, CDR1 is SQVTM and CDR2 is ANQGSEA. For the CDR3, the DNA is TGCAGCGTCCGTGGGGGAGGGACCCTGTACACTGAAGCTTTCTTT. Its protein product is CSVRGGGTLYTEAFF.

CDR3 sequence (DNA): TGTGCCAGTAGTATAGTTCTACAGGGGTTATCCTACAATGAGCAGTTCTTC. The encoded protein is CASSIVLQGLSYNEQFF. The V call is TRBV19, the J call TRBJ2-1, with 7 bases identical to TRBD1. This CDR3 is built from 17 residues. V shed 1 base and J 1 base; nucleotides not matched to a gene: 7. CDR1 LNHDA and CDR2 SQIVND come from the germline V gene (reference sequence).

The rearrangement uses TRBV7-2 and TRBJ2-2; perhaps TRBD2 as D (7 bases). The length of the CDR3 is 15 residues. V was shortened by 5 bases and J by 2 bases, with 12 bases between the two germline ends. Germline lookup yields CDR1 SGHTA and CDR2 FQGNSA. CDR3 in amino acids: CASSVGGRNTGELFF. The CDR3 DNA reads as TGTGCCAGCAGCGTCGGGGGGCGCAACACCGGGGAGCTGTTTTTT.

The chain combines TRBV28 with TRBJ1-2, with D possibly being TRBD1 (5 bases). Trimming removed 3 bases from V and 7 bases from J, with 18 bases in between. The CDR3 consists of 15 residues. Germline CDR1 is MDHEN and CDR2 is SYDVKM. The CDR3 spells CASSFGQGRTRGYTF. CDR3 nucleotide sequence: TGTGCCAGCAGTTTCGGGCAGGGCCGCACGCGTGGCTACACCTTC.

This chain uses TRBV5-1 with TRBJ1-6, with a weak D call TRBD1 (5 bases). CDR1 and CDR2 (germline): SGHRS, YFSETQ. The ends were cut back, 0 bases at V and 8 bases at J, with 12 bases in the middle. The CDR3 sequence is 15 residues long. The CDR3 DNA reads TGCGCCAGCAGCTTGGTGGGGGGACGGGATTCACCCCTCCACTTT. Its translation: CASSLVGGRDSPLHF.